This T cell receptor beta chain was profiled in a study of CD8 T cells in Susac syndrome. Germline CDR1 is SQVTM and CDR2 is ANQGSEA. Trimming removed 7 bases from V and 2 bases from J, with 11 bases in between. This CDR3 is built from 12 residues. Reverse transcription of about 0.5 to 1 ug RNA used random hexamers. An immunoSEQ multiplex PCR amplified TCR beta CDR3 over 54 Vbeta and 13 Jbeta. TCRdb used MiXCR to reprocess the immunoSEQ multiplex PCR reads, holding one entry per CDR3 protein. The sample comprises roughly 200,000 distinct CDR3 sequences, 95% of which are singletons, and approximately 0.094% rests with the top ten. Sequencing of TCR beta drew on CD8+ and CD4+ T cells from blood.

The receptor was isolated from a human donor in good health. The sequencing input was CD4+ T cells from PBMCs. The rearrangement uses TRBV29-1 and TRBJ2-5; D may be TRBD1 or TRBD2 (5 bases each). CDR3 coding DNA: TGCAGCGGGTTTGGGGGACAAGAGACCCAGTACTTC. Translating gives CSGFGGQETQYF.